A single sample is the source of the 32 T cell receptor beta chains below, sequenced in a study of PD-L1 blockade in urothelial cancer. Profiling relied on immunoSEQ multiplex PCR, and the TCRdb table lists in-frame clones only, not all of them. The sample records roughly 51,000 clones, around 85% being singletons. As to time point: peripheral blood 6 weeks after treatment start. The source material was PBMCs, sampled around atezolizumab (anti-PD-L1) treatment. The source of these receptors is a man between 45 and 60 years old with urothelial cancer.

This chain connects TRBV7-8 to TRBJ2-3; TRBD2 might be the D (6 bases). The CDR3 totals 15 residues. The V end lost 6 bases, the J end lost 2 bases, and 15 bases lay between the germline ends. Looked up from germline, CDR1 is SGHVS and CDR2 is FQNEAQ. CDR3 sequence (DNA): TGTGCCAGCAGTCAGCTAGCGACCACCACAGATACGCAGTATTTT. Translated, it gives CASSQLATTTDTQYF.

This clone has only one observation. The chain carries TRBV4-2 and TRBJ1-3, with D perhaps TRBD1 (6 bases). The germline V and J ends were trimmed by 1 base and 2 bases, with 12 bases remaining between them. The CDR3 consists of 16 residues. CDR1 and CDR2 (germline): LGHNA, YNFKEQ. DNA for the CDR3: TGTGCCAGCAGCCAAGGGGCGGCAGGGGCTGGAAACACCATATATTTT. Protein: CASSQGAAGAGNTIYF.

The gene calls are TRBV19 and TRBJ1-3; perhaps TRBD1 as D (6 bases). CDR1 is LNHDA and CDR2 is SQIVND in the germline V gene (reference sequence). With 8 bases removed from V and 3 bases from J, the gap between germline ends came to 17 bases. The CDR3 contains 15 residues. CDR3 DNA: TGTGCCAGTTCCGGACAGAGGTCTCTTGGAAACACCATATATTTT. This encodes CASSGQRSLGNTIYF.

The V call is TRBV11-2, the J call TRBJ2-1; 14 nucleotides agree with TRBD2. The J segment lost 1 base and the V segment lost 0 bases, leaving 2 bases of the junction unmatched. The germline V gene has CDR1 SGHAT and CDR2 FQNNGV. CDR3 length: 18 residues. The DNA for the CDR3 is TGTGCCAGCAGCTTAGATTGGACTAGCGGGAGGTCCTACAATGAGCAGTTCTTC. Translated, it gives CASSLDWTSGRSYNEQFF. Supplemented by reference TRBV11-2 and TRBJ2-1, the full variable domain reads EAGVAQSPRYKIIEKRQSVAFWCNPISGHATLYWYQQILGQGPKLLIQFQNNGVVDDSQLPKDRFSAERLKGVDSTLKIQPAKLEDSAVYLCASSLDWTSGRSYNEQFFGPGTRLTVL.

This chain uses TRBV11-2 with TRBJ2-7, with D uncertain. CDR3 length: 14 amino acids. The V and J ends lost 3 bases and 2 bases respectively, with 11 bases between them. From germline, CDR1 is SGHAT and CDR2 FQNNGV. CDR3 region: CASSLAVLPYEQYF. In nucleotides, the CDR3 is TGTGCCAGCAGCTTGGCAGTCCTTCCCTACGAGCAGTACTTC.

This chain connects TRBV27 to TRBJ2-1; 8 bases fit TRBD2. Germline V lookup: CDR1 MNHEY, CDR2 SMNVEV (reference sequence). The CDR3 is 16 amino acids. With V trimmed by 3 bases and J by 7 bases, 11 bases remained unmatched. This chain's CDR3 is CASSFSPRGGANEQFF. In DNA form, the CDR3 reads TGTGCCAGCAGTTTCTCCCCCCGGGGGGGGGCGAATGAGCAGTTCTTC.

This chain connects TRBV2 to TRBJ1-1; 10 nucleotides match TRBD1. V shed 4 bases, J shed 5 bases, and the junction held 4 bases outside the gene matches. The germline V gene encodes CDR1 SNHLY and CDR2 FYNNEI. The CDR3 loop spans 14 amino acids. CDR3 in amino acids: CASSVRDRGTEAFF. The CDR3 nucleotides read TGTGCCAGCAGTGTACGGGACAGGGGTACTGAAGCTTTCTTT.

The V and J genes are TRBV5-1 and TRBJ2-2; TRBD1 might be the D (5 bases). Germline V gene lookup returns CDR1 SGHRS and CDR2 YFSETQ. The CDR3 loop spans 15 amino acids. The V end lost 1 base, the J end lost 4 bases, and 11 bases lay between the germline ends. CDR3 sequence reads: CASSLQGAGTGELFF. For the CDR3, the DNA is TGCGCCAGCAGCTTGCAAGGGGCAGGCACCGGGGAGCTGTTTTTT. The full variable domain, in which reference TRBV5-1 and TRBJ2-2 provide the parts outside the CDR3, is KAGVTQTPRYLIKTRGQQVTLSCSPISGHRSVSWYQQTPGQGLQFLFEYFSETQRNKGNFPGRFSGRQFSNSRSEMNVSTLELGDSALYLCASSLQGAGTGELFFGEGSRLTVL.

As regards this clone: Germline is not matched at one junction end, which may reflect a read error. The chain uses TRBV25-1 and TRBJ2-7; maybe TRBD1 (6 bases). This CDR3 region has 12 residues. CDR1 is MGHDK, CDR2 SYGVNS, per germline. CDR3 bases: TGTGCCAGCAGCGCCGGGACAATCGCTTTATCCTTC. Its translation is CASSAGTIALSF.

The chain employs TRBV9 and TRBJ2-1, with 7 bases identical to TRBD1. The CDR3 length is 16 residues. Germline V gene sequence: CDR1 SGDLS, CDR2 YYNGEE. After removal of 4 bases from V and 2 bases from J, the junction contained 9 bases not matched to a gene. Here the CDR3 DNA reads TGTGCCAGCAGCTTATATGGGACAGAGACCTACAATGAGCAGTTCTTC. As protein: CASSLYGTETYNEQFF.

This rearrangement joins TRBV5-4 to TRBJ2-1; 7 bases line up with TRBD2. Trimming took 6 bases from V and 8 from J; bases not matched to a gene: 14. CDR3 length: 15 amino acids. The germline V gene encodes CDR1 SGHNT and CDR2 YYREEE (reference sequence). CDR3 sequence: CASTRSGIGGDEQFF. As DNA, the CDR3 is TGTGCCAGCACTCGAAGCGGGATCGGTGGCGATGAGCAGTTCTTC.

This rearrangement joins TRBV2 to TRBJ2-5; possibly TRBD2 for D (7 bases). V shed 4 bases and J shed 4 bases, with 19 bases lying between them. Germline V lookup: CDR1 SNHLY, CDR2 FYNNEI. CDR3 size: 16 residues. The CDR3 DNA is TGTGCCAGCAGTGGGGAGGGGGGGGGAGTCGGAGAGACCCAGTACTTC. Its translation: CASSGEGGGVGETQYF.

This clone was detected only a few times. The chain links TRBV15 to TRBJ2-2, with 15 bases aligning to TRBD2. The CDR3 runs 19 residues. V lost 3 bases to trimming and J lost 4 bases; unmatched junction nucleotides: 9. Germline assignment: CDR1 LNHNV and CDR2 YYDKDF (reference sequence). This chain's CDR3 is CATSRATWTSGRGTGELFF. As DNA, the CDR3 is TGTGCCACCAGCAGGGCCACCTGGACTAGCGGGAGGGGCACCGGGGAGCTGTTTTTT.

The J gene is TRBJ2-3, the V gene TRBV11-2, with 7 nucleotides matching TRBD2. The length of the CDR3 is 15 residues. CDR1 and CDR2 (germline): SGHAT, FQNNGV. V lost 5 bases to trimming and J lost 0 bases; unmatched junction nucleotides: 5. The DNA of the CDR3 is TGTGCCAGCAGCACGCGGGGGTTCAGCACAGATACGCAGTATTTT. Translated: CASSTRGFSTDTQYF.

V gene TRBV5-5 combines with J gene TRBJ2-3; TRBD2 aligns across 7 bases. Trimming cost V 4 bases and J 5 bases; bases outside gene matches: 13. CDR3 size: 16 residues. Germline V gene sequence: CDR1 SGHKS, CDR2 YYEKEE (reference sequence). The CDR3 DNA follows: TGTGCCAGCAGCCCCGCCGAATCGCGGGGGAAAGATACGCAGTATTTT. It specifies CASSPAESRGKDTQYF.

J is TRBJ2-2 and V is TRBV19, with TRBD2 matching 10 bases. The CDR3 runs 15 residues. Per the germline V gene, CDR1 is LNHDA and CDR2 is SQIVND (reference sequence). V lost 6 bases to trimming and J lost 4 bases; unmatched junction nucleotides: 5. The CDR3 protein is CASRTGTSVTGELFF. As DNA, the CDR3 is TGTGCCAGTAGAACCGGGACTAGCGTCACCGGGGAGCTGTTTTTT.

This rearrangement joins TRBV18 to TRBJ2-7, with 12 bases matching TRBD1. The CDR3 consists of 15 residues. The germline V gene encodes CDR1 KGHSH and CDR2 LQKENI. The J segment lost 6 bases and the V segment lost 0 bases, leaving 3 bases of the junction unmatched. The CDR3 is CASSPPGQGAGEQYF. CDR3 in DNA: TGTGCCAGCTCACCACCGGGACAGGGGGCCGGCGAGCAGTACTTC.

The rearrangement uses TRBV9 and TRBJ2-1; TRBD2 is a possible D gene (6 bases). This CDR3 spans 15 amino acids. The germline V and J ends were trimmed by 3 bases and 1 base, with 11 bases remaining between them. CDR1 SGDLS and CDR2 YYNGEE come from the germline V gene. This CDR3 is CASSAGTASYNEQFF. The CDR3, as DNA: TGTGCCAGCAGCGCCGGGACTGCGTCCTACAATGAGCAGTTCTTC.

The CDR3 DNA reads as TGTGCCAGCAGCGTATCAGGACAGTTCCAAGAGACCCAGTACTTC. Protein product: CASSVSGQFQETQYF. The chain is built from TRBV9 and TRBJ2-5; D possibly corresponds to TRBD1 (6 bases). Germline V gives CDR1 SGDLS, CDR2 YYNGEE. The CDR3 contains 15 residues. The V end lost 1 base, the J end lost 1 base, and 11 bases lay between the germline ends.

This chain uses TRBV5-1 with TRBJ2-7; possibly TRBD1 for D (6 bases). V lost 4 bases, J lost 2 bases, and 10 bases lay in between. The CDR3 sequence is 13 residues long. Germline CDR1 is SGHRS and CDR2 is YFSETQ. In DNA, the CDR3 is TGCGCCAGCAGCCCGTGGACAGCCTACGAGCAGTACTTC. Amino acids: CASSPWTAYEQYF.

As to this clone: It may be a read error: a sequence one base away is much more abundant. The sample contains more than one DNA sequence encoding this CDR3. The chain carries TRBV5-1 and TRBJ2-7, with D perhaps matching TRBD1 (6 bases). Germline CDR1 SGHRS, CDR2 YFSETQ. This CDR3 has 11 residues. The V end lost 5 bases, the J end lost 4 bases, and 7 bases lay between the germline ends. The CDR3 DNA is TGCGCCAGCAGACAGGGTTACGAGCAGTACTTC. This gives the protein CASRQGYEQYF.

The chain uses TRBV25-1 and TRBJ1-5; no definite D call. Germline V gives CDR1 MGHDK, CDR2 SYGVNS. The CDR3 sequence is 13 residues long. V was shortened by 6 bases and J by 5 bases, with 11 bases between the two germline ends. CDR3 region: CASRKDTHQPQHF. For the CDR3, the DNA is TGTGCCAGCAGGAAAGACACCCATCAGCCCCAGCATTTT.

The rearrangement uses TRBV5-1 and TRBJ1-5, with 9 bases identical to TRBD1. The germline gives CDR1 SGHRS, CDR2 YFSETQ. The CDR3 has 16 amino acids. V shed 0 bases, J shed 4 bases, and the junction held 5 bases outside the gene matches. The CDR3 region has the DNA TGCGCCAGCAGCTTGGTTCCGACAGGGGGTAATCAGCCCCAGCATTTT. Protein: CASSLVPTGGNQPQHF.

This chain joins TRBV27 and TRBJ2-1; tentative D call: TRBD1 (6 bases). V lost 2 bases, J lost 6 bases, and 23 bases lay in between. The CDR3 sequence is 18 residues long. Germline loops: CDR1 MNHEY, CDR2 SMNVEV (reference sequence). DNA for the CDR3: TGTGCCAGCAGTTTAGATCAGGGGACGGGACCCCTGGGCAATGAGCAGTTCTTC. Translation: CASSLDQGTGPLGNEQFF.

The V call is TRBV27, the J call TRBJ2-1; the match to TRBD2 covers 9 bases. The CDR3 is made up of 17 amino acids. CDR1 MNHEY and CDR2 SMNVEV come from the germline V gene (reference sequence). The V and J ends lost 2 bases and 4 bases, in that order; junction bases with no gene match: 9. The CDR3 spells CASSLMGSGSVYNEQFF. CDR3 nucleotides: TGTGCCAGCAGTTTAATGGGTAGCGGGAGTGTGTACAATGAGCAGTTCTTC.

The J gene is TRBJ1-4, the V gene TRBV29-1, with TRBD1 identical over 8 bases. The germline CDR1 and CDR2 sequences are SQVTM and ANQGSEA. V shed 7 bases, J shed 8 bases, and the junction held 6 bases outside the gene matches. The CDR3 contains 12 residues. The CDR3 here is CSGGQGGEKLFF. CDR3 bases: TGCAGCGGCGGACAGGGCGGGGAAAAACTGTTTTTT.

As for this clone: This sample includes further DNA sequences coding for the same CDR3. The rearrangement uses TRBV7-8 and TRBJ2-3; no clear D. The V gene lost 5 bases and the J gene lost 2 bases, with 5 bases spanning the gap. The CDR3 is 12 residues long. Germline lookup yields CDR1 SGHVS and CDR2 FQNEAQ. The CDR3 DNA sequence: TGTGCCAGCAGCCCCTTCACAGATACGCAGTATTTT. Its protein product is CASSPFTDTQYF.

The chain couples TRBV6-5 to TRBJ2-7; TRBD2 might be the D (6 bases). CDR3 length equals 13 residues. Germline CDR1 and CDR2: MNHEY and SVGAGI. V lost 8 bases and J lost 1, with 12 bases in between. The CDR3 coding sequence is TGTGCCAGCTGGGACGGACTATCCTACGAGCAGTACTTC. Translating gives CASWDGLSYEQYF.

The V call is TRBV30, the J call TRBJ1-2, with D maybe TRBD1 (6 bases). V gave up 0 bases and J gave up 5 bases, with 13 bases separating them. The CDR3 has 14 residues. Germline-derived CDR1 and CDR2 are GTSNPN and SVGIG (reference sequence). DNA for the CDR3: TGTGCCTGGAGTGTAGGGGGGGGGCGATATGGCTACACCTTC. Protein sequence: CAWSVGGGRYGYTF. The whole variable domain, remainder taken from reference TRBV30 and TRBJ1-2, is SQTIHQWPATLVQPVGSPLSLECTVEGTSNPNLYWYRQAAGRGLQLLFYSVGIGQISSEVPQNLSASRPQDRQFILSSKKLLLSDSGFYLCAWSVGGGRYGYTFGSGTRLTVV.

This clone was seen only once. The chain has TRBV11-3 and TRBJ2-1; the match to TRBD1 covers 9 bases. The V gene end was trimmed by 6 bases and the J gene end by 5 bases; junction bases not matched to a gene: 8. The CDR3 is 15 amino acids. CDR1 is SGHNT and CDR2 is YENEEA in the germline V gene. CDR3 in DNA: TGTGCCAGCAGTTTGGACAGGGGAGGGGACAATGAGCAGTTCTTC. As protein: CASSLDRGGDNEQFF.

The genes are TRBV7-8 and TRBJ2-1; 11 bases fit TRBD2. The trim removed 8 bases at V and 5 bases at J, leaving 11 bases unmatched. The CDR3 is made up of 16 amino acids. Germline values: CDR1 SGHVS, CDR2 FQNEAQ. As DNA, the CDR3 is TGTGCCAGCGGATCCGGATTAGCGGGGGGGAACAATGAGCAGTTCTTC. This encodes CASGSGLAGGNNEQFF.

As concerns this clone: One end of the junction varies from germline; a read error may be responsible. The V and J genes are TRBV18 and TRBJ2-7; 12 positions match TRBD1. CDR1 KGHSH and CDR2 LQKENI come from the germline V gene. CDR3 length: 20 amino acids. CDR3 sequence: CASPPIGGTGGGRGAYEQYF. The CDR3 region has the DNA TGTGCCAGCCCACCCATAGGCGGGACAGGGGGCGGCCGGGGGGCCTACGAGCAGTACTTC.